This entry lists 15 T cell receptor beta chains sequenced from one sample in a study of T-cell reconstitution after alpha-beta-depleted transplantation in children. As it was prepared, the TCRbeta library received unique molecular identifiers. TCRdb called the PCR reads again in MiXCR, with one record for every CDR3 protein. The sample carries some 6,900 distinct CDR3 sequences, roughly 4.8% recorded once. Here the sequenced sample was PBMCs, mostly from graft donor cells, taken 180 days after TCRalphabeta/CD19-depleted stem cell transplant. These receptor sequences come from a child younger than two who had a stem cell transplant for acute myeloid leukemia, so the T cells may come from the graft donor.

In this sample, this clonotype turned up many times. The CDR3 here is CASSLGQRADTIYF. The DNA for the CDR3 is TGCGCCAGCAGCTTGGGACAGCGGGCAGACACCATATATTTT. V is TRBV5-1 and J is TRBJ1-3; possibly TRBD1 for D (5 bases). Germline V lookup: CDR1 SGHRS, CDR2 YFSETQ. V was pared by 0 bases and J by 8 bases, with 12 bases between. The CDR3 length is 14 residues.

This clonotype was counted at least ten times. This rearrangement joins TRBV9 to TRBJ2-1, with 8 bases that match TRBD2. V shed 4 bases and J 9 bases; nucleotides not matched to a gene: 9. CDR3 size: 14 residues. Germline lookup yields CDR1 SGDLS and CDR2 YYNGEE. CDR3 DNA sequence: TGTGCCAGCAGCACTGGGACTAGGGGTGGTGAGCAGTTCTTC. Its protein is CASSTGTRGGEQFF.

The rearrangement uses TRBV5-1 and TRBJ2-7, with TRBD1 identical over 7 bases. The last part of the DNA fits TRBJ1-2 better; the J call may be wrong. Germline CDR1 and CDR2: SGHRS and YFSETQ. The CDR3 is 12 amino acids. In DNA, the CDR3 is TGCGCCAGCAGCTTGGACAGGGGTAGCTACACCTTC. It codes for CASSLDRGSYTF.

DNA of the CDR3: TGTGCCACCACCCCGGGACTAGCGGGAGCGCCTTCCTACAATGAGCAGTTCTTC. Its translation is CATTPGLAGAPSYNEQFF. V usage is TRBV3-1 and J usage is TRBJ2-1; 14 bases match TRBD2. Germline V gene lookup returns CDR1 LGHDT and CDR2 YNNKEL (reference sequence). J gave up 1 base and V 10 bases, and 12 bases lay outside the gene matches. CDR3 length: 18 residues.

The gene calls are TRBV28 and TRBJ1-2; maybe TRBD1 (5 bases). The germline CDR1 and CDR2 sequences are MDHEN and SYDVKM. The V end was cut by 5 bases, the J end by 8 bases, with 18 bases between. There are 14 residues in the CDR3. CDR3 residues: CASSPGTVLGGYTF. The CDR3 bases are TGTGCCAGCAGTCCCGGGACGGTTCTGGGAGGCTACACCTTC.

This clonotype was found many times. The V and J genes are TRBV2 and TRBJ2-5, with 8 bases fitting TRBD2. V lost 4 bases, J lost 5 bases, and 9 bases stayed unmatched. Germline CDR1 and CDR2: SNHLY and FYNNEI. The CDR3 contains 15 residues. The CDR3 coding sequence is TGTGCCAGCAGTGCCCGTCGGACTAGCCGGGAGACCCAGTACTTC. Translation gives CASSARRTSRETQYF. Supplemented by reference TRBV2 and TRBJ2-5, the full variable domain reads EPEVTQTPSHQVTQMGQEVILRCVPISNHLYFYWYRQILGQKVEFLVSFYNNEISEKSEIFDDQFSVERPDGSNFTLKIRSTKLEDSAMYFCASSARRTSRETQYFGPGTRLLVL.

This clonotype was found many times. The gene calls are TRBV20-1 and TRBJ2-5; TRBD2 might be the D (5 bases). Germline V gene sequence: CDR1 DFQATT, CDR2 SNEGSKA (reference sequence). Trimming took 5 bases from V and 10 from J, leaving 5 bases between them. The length of the CDR3 is 8 residues. CDR3 sequence reads: CSAGGQYF. In nucleotides, the CDR3 is TGCAGTGCTGGAGGCCAGTACTTC.

This clonotype appeared many times. The chain uses TRBV14 and TRBJ2-1, with 12 bases lining up with TRBD2. Germline trimming cut 2 bases from V and 6 bases from J; bases unmatched to any gene: 2. The CDR3 runs 15 residues. CDR1 and CDR2 from the germline V gene are SGHDN and FVKESK. CDR3 sequence (DNA): TGTGCCAGCAGCCAACTAGCGGGAGGGCTCAATGAGCAGTTCTTC. Its translation is CASSQLAGGLNEQFF.

At least ten counts were recorded for this clonotype. This chain connects TRBV18 to TRBJ1-1, with TRBD1 matching over 7 bases. This CDR3 spans 16 amino acids. Losses at the gene ends were 3 bases for V and 10 bases for J; bases not matched to a gene: 17. The V gene's germline CDR1 is KGHSH and CDR2 LQKENI. In nucleotides, the CDR3 is TGTGCCAGCTCACCGAATGAACAGGGGTCGGGCGCGGGAGCTTTCTTT. Translation gives CASSPNEQGSGAGAFF.

This clonotype occurred many times. The chain uses TRBV20-1 and TRBJ2-2; D may be TRBD1 or TRBD2 (5 bases each). Germline V CDR1 and CDR2: DFQATT, SNEGSKA (reference sequence). The CDR3 has 14 amino acids. V was cut by 1 base and J by 1 base, with 7 bases left in between. CDR3 protein: CSARAGQNTGELFF. The CDR3 bases are TGCAGTGCTAGAGCGGGGCAGAACACCGGGGAGCTGTTTTTT.

This clonotype was picked up many times. The genes are TRBV20-1 and TRBJ1-5; TRBD1 matches 11 bases. Germline CDR1 and CDR2: DFQATT and SNEGSKA (reference sequence). Trimming cost V 4 bases and J 1 base; bases outside gene matches: 9. The CDR3 runs 17 residues. The CDR3 nucleotides read TGCAGTGCTACCGGGACAGGGGGTGGCAAGAGCAATCAGCCCCAGCATTTT. Its translation is CSATGTGGGKSNQPQHF.

In this sample, this clonotype turned up many times. The chain recombines TRBV21-1 with TRBJ2-4; no DNA check was done on the table's D call, TRBD2. TRBV21-1 is assigned pseudogene status. The length of the CDR3 is 17 residues. CDR3 loop: CASSPGLAGLAKNIQYF. The CDR3 DNA is TGTGCCAGCAGCCCGGGACTAGCGGGCCTAGCCAAAAACATTCAGTACTTC.

This clonotype was picked up many times. The chain recombines TRBV27 with TRBJ1-1; TRBD1 is a possible D gene (5 bases). Trimming left V 3 bases short and J 1 base short, with 12 bases between. The CDR3 length is 15 residues. Germline loops: CDR1 MNHEY, CDR2 SMNVEV (reference sequence). CDR3 loop: CASSLAGQPNTEAFF. DNA of the CDR3: TGTGCCAGCAGTTTGGCAGGGCAACCGAACACTGAAGCTTTCTTT.

At least ten counts were recorded for this clonotype. The V gene is TRBV2, the J gene TRBJ2-4, with D hard to call. CDR3 length: 13 amino acids. V lost 4 bases and J lost 6, with 10 bases in between. CDR1 SNHLY and CDR2 FYNNEI come from the germline V gene. The CDR3 DNA follows: TGTGCCAGCAGTGTAGGGTCACCAAACATTCAGTACTTC. It specifies CASSVGSPNIQYF.

The CDR3 nucleotides are TGTGCCATGAGCCCTACTAGCGGGGGGAACACCGGGGAGCTGTTTTTT. As protein: CAMSPTSGGNTGELFF. The chain combines TRBV5-8 with TRBJ2-2, with 11 bases aligning to TRBD2. This CDR3 is 16 amino acids long. Losses at the gene ends were 9 bases for V and 1 base for J; bases not matched to a gene: 8. Germline V lookup: CDR1 SGHTS, CDR2 YDEGEE.